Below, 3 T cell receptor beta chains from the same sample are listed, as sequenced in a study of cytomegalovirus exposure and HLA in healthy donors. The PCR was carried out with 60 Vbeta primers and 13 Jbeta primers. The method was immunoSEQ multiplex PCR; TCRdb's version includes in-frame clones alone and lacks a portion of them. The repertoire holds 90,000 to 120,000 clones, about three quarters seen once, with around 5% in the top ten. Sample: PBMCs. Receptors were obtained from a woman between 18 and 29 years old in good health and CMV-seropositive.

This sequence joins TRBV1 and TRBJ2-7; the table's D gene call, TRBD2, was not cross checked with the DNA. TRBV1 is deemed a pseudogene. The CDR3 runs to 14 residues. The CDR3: CTSSQAPGTYEQYF. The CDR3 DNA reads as TGCACCAGCAGCCAAGCCCCGGGAACCTACGAGCAGTACTTC.

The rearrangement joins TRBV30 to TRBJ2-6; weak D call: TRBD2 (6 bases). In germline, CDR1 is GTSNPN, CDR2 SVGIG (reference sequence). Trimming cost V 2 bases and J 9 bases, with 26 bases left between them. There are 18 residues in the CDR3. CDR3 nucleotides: TGTGCCTGGAGTCGGGGGACCCCACCGGACGTCTTGGTCAACGTCCTGACTTTC. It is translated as CAWSRGTPPDVLVNVLTF. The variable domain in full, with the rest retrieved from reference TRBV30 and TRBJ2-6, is SQTIHQWPATLVQPVGSPLSLECTVEGTSNPNLYWYRQAAGRGLQLLFYSVGIGQISSEVPQNLSASRPQDRQFILSSKKLLLSDSGFYLCAWSRGTPPDVLVNVLTFGAGSRLTVL.

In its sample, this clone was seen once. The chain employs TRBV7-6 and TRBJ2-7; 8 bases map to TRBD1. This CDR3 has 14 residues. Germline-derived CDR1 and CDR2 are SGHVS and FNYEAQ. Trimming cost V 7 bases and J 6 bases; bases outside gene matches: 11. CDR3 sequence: CASKQGQGSAEQYF. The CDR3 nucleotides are TGTGCCAGCAAACAAGGACAGGGTTCAGCCGAGCAGTACTTC.